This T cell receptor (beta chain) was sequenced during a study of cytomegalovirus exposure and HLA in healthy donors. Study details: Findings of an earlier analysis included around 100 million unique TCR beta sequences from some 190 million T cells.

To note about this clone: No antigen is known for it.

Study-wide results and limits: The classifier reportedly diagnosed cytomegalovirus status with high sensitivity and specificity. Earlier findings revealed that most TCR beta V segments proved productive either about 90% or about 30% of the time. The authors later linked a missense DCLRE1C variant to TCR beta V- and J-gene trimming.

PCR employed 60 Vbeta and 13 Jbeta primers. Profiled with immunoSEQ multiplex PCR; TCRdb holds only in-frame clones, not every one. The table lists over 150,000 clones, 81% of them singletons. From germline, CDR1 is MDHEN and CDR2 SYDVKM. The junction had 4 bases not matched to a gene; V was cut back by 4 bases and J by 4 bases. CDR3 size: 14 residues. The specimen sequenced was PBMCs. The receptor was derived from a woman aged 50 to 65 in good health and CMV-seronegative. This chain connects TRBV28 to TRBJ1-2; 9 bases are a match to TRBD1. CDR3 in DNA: TGTGCCAGCAGTTCGGGGGGACAGGGCTATGGCTACACCTTC. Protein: CASSSGGQGYGYTF.